The rows below give T cell receptor beta chains drawn from one sample of a study of T cell responses to AZD1222 COVID-19 vaccine. TCRdb's table, derived via immunoSEQ multiplex PCR, lists solely in-frame clones and lacks some. Here the sample spans about 120,000 clones, about 90% being singletons. The source was peripheral blood, collected 28 days after the second AZD1222 dose. These receptors all stem from an adult who received the AZD1222 COVID-19 vaccine. CDR3s include the opening cysteine and the closing phenylalanine or tryptophan. Each record gives: V gene, D gene, J gene, clone size, CDR3 DNA, CDR3 protein. D genes are given only for firm matches. Size is omitted from some rows. Given values are once, few, many or a class for expanded clones.

>TRBV5-1|.|TRBJ2-5|.
TGCGCCAGCAGCTTGGGAACTGCTGGGGGGATTGAAGAGACCCAGTACTTC
CASSLGTAGGIEETQYF
>TRBV27|TRBD2|TRBJ2-7|once
TGTGCCAGCAGTTTCATAGCGGGAGGGCCGTTGGGCGAGCAGTACTTC
CASSFIAGGPLGEQYF
>TRBV4-2|TRBD1|TRBJ1-3|.
TGTGCCAGCAGCCCGACCACAGGGGAAGGAAACACCATATATTTT
CASSPTTGEGNTIYF
>TRBV1|.|TRBJ2-7|.
TGCACCAGCAGCCACCCCGTTAACCCGTCCCTCTCCTACGAGCAGTACTTC
CTSSHPVNPSLSYEQYF
>TRBV6-5|.|TRBJ1-3|.
TGTGCCAGCAGTTACGGGGCAGCAGATGGAAACACCATATATTTT
CASSYGAADGNTIYF
>TRBV3-1/TRBV3-2|.|TRBJ2-2|.
TGTGCCAGCAGCCGGGGGCAGGGAGATCACACCGGGGAGCTGTTTTTT
CASSRGQGDHTGELFF
>TRBV20-1|.|TRBJ2-7|.
TGCAGTGCTAGAGATGATGCCGAGCAGTACTTC
CSARDDAEQYF
>TRBV28|.|TRBJ1-1|.
TGTGCCGCTATGACAGAAGGGAGTGCTTTCTTT
CAAMTEGSAFF
>TRBV28|.|TRBJ2-7|.
TGTGCCAGCAGTTCGGAAATTAAAAGGAGCTCCTACGAGCAGTACTTC
CASSSEIKRSSYEQYF
>TRBV7-8|.|TRBJ1-5|.
TGTGCCAGCAGCTTAGCCCAGGATCAGCCCCAGCATTTT
CASSLAQDQPQHF
>TRBV6-5|.|TRBJ1-2|.
TGTGCCAGCGAGGCCCGAGAATTAGCTAACTATGGCTACACCTTC
CASEARELANYGYTF
>TRBV5-1|TRBD1|TRBJ1-4|.
TGCGCCAGCAGCGCGGGACAGGGGGTTGAAAAACTGTTTTTT
CASSAGQGVEKLFF
>TRBV21-1|.|TRBJ2-1|.
TGTGCCAGCAAGCTATTGCCGACTAGCGGGATTAACAATGAGCAGTTCTTC
CASKLLPTSGINNEQFF
>TRBV27|TRBD1|TRBJ1-2|few
TGTGCCAGCAGTTTATCTGCAGGGGGCTTCTATGGCTACACCTTC
CASSLSAGGFYGYTF
>TRBV5-1|.|TRBJ2-7|.
TGCGCCAGCGGCACCACTGGGTACGAGCAGTACTTC
CASGTTGYEQYF
>TRBV6-5|.|TRBJ1-1|.
TGTGCCAGCAGATCCAGGTCCTTCATGAACACTGAAGCTTTCTTT
CASRSRSFMNTEAFF
>TRBV9|TRBD2|TRBJ2-1|.
TGTGCCAGCAGCGCTTCCGGGACTAGCGGGTTCTCCTACAATGAGCAGTTCTTC
CASSASGTSGFSYNEQFF
>TRBV6-5|.|TRBJ2-5|.
TGTGCCAGCAGTTACTCCGAGACAGTGTTCCAAGAGACCCAGTACTTC
CASSYSETVFQETQYF
>TRBV18|.|TRBJ2-3|.
TGTGCCAGCTCACTCCGCACAGATACGCAGTATTTT
CASSLRTDTQYF
>TRBV30|.|TRBJ1-1|.
TGTGCCTGTTCCGGGCGACGGCAGGGATTCACTGAAGCTTTCTTT
CACSGRRQGFTEAFF
>TRBV4-1|.|TRBJ1-3|.
TGCGCCAGCAGCCAAGATCAACAGTTAGTTGGAAACACCATATATTTT
CASSQDQQLVGNTIYF
>TRBV9|.|TRBJ1-1|.
TGTGCCAGCAGCGTAGGGGTGGGTGAAGCTTTCTTT
CASSVGVGEAFF
>TRBV5-6|.|TRBJ1-2|once
TGTGCCAGCAGCTTGGTAAAGGGTGCAGGGGATAACTATGGCTACACCTTC
CASSLVKGAGDNYGYTF
>TRBV28|TRBD1|TRBJ1-2|.
TGTGCCAGCAGTCCTTACAGGGGATCCTATGGCTACACCTTC
CASSPYRGSYGYTF
>TRBV6-1|TRBD1|TRBJ1-5|.
TGTGCCAGCAGTGAGGGACAGGGTCAGCCCCAGCATTTT
CASSEGQGQPQHF
>TRBV4-1|TRBD1|TRBJ1-4|.
TGCGCCAGCAGCCCGGGACAGGGGGCTGCTAATGAAAAACTGTTTTTT
CASSPGQGAANEKLFF
>TRBV28|TRBD2|TRBJ2-1|.
TGTGCCAGCAAGGGACGGGAGGTGTCCTACAATGAGCAGTTCTTC
CASKGREVSYNEQFF
>TRBV6-1|.|TRBJ1-5|.
TGTGCCAGCAGTGAACGGGGAGAGGGCAATCAGCCCCAGCATTTT
CASSERGEGNQPQHF
>TRBV6-1|.|TRBJ1-2|.
TGTGCCAGCAGTGAGTATGACAGCTACTACTATGGCTACACCTTC
CASSEYDSYYYGYTF
>TRBV4-1|.|TRBJ1-2|.
TGCGCCAGCAGCCAAGAATCGACAGATGATCCCTATGGCTACACCTTC
CASSQESTDDPYGYTF
>TRBV5-1|TRBD2|TRBJ2-5|.
TGCGCCAGCAGCTCACTAGCGGGAAGCCAAGAGACCCAGTACTTC
CASSSLAGSQETQYF
>TRBV14|.|TRBJ2-2|.
TGTGCCAGCAGCCAAGAAGGGGCCCTCACCGGGGAGCTGTTTTTT
CASSQEGALTGELFF
>TRBV27|TRBD1|TRBJ2-5|.
TGTGCCAGTCAACCCCAGGGGGCGGAGACCCAGTACTTC
CASQPQGAETQYF
>TRBV25-1|TRBD1|TRBJ1-5|.
TGTGCCAGCAGTCCACAGGGGGATGCCCAGCCCCAGCATTTT
CASSPQGDAQPQHF
>TRBV12-3/TRBV12-4|.|TRBJ1-2|.
TGTGCCAGCAGTACTGGGATCTATGGCTACACCTTC
CASSTGIYGYTF
>TRBV28|.|TRBJ2-1|once
TGTGCCAGCAGTTTCCATGAGCAGTTCTTC
CASSFHEQFF
>TRBV9|TRBD1|TRBJ1-5|.
TGTGCCAGCAGCGTAGGCAGGGGGCGGAATATCCCTTGGATCCAGCCCCAGCATTTT
CASSVGRGRNIPWIQPQHF
>TRBV9|.|TRBJ1-3|.
TGTGCCAGCAGCGTACAGGGAGCCTACTCTGGAAACACCATATATTTT
CASSVQGAYSGNTIYF
>TRBV2|TRBD1|TRBJ2-2|.
TGTGCCAGCAGTGAGGGGACAGGGGACAACACCGGGGAGCTGTTTTTT
CASSEGTGDNTGELFF
>TRBV5-5|.|TRBJ1-1|.
TGTGCCAGCAGTAAACAGGGCCAGAACACTGAAGCTTTCTTT
CASSKQGQNTEAFF
>TRBV28|.|TRBJ2-1|.
TGTGCCAGCAGACAAAGCGCGAGCTCCTACAATGAGCAGTTCTTC
CASRQSASSYNEQFF
>TRBV10-3|.|TRBJ1-4|.
TGTGCCATCAGTCCCTCTGAAGGGGCGCCTGAAAAACTGTTTTTT
CAISPSEGAPEKLFF
>TRBV28|.|TRBJ2-7|once
TGTGCCAGCAGTTTAGTGGGGGACGAGCAGTACTTC
CASSLVGDEQYF
>TRBV18|.|TRBJ2-5|.
TGTGCCAGCTCACTAGGGGGAACTCAAGAGACCCAGTACTTC
CASSLGGTQETQYF
>TRBV5-4|TRBD2|TRBJ2-3|.
TGTGCCAGCAGCCGGGAGACTAGCGGAAGTGGAATAGATACGCAGTATTTT
CASSRETSGSGIDTQYF
>TRBV28|.|TRBJ1-4|.
TGTGCCAGCGAAGGGGGGCGGCCTAATGAAAAACTGTTTTTT
CASEGGRPNEKLFF
>TRBV5-4|TRBD1|TRBJ2-7|.
TGTGCCAGCAGCTTGAGGACAGGGGGATCCCTCGAGCAGTACTTC
CASSLRTGGSLEQYF
>TRBV7-9|.|TRBJ2-7|.
TGTGCCAGCTTAGGCATGCCCTACGAGCAGTACTTC
CASLGMPYEQYF
>TRBV5-4|TRBD1|TRBJ1-2|.
TGTGCCAGCAGCTTGGAAAATCGAAGGACAGGGGAAGACTATGGCTACACCTTC
CASSLENRRTGEDYGYTF